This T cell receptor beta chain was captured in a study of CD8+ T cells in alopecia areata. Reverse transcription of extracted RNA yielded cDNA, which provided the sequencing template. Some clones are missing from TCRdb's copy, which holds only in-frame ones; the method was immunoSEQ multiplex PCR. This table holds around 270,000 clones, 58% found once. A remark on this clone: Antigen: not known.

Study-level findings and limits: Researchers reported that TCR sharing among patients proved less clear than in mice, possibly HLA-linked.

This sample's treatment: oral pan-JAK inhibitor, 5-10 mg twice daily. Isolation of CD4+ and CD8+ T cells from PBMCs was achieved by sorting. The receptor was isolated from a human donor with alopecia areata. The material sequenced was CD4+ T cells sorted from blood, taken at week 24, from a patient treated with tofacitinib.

DNA of the CDR3: TGTGCCAGCTCACCCCCGAGTCCCGGAGATACGCAGTATTTT. Translated, it gives CASSPPSPGDTQYF. The chain is built from TRBV18 and TRBJ2-3; the D is unclear. The CDR3 is 14 amino acids. V lost 3 bases to trimming and J lost 5 bases, with 12 bases between them. The V gene's germline CDR1 is KGHSH and CDR2 LQKENI.